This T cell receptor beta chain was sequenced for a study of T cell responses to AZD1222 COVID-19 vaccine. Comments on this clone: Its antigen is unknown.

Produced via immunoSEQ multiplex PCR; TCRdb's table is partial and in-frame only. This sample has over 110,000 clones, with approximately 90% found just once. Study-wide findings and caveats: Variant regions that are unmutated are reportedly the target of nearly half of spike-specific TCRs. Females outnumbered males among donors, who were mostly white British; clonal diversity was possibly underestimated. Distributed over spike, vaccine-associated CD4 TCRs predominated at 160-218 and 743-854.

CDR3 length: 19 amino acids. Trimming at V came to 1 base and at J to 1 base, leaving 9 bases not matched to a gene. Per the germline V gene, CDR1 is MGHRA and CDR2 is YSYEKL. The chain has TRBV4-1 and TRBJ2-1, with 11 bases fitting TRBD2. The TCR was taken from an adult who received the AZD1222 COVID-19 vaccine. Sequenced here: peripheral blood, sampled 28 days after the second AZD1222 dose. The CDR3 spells CASSQGVRLAGRSYNEQFF. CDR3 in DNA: TGCGCCAGCAGCCAAGGGGTCCGACTAGCGGGGAGATCCTACAATGAGCAGTTCTTC.